This TCR beta chain came from a study of CD8 T cells in ankylosing spondylitis. TCRdb re-analysed the 5' RACE reads in MiXCR, keeping a single row per CDR3 protein. The data hold approximately 340,000 distinct CDR3 sequences, with about 14% observed a single time. The CDR3 consists of 10 residues. Trimming pared 10 bases from V and 7 bases from J, leaving 8 bases between. This clonotype was recorded at least ten times. The receptor was isolated from a male donor with ankylosing spondylitis or in good health (not recorded which). The sequencing input was blood, either unsorted or a sorted T cell fraction (not recorded which). The chain is built from TRBV12-3 or TRBV12-4 and TRBJ2-1; D is possibly TRBD1 (5 bases). The CDR3 coding sequence is TGTGCCACCAGGGAAAATGAGCAGTTCTTC. This codes for CATRENEQFF.